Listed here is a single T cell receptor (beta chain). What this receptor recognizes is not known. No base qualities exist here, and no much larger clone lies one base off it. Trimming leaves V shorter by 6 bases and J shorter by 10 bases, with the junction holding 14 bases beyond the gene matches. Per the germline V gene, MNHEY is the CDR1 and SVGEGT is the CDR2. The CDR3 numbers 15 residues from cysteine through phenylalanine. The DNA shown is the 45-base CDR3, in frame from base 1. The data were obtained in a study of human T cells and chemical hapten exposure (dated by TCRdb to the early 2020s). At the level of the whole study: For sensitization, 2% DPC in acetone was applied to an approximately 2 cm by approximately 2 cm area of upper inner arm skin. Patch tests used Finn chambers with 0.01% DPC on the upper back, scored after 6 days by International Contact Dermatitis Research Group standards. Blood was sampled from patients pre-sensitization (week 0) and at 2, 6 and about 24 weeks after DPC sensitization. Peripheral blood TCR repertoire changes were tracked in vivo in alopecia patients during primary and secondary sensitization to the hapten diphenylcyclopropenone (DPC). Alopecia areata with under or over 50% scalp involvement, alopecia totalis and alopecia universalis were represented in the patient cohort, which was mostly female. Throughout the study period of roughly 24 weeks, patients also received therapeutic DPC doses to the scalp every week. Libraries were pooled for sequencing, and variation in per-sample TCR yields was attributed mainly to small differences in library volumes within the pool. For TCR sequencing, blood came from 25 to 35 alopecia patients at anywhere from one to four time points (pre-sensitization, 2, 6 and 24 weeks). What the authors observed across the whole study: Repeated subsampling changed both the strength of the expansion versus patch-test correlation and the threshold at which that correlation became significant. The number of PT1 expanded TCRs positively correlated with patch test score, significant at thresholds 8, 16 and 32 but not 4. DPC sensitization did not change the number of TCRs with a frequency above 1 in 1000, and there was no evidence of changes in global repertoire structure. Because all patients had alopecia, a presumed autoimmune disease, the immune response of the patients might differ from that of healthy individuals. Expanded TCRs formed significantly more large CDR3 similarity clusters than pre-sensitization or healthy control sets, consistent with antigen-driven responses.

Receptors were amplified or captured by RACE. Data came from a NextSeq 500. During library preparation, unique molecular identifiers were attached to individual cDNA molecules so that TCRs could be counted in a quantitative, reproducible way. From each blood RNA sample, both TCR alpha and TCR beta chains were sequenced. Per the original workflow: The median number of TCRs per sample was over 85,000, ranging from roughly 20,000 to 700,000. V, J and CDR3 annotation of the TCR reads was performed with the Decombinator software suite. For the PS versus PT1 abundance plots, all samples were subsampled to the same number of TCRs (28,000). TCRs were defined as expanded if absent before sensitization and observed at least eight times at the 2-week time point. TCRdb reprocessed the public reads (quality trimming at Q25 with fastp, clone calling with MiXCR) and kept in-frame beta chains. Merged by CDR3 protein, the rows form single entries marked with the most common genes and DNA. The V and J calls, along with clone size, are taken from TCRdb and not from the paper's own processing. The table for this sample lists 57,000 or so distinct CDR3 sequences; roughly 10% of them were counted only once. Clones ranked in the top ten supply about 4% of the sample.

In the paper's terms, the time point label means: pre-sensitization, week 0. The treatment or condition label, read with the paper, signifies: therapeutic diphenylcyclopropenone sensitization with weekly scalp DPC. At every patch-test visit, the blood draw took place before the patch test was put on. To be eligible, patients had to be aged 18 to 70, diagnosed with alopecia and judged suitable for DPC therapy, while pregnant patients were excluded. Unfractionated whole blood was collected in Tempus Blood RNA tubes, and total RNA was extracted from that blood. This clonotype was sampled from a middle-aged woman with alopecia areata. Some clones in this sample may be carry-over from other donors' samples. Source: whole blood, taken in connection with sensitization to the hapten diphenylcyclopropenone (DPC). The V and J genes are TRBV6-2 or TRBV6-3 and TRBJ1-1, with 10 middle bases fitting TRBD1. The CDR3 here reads CASSPIYPRTGGAFF. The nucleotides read TGTGCCAGCAGCCCTATTTATCCAAGGACAGGGGGAGCTTTCTTT.